This T cell receptor beta chain was sequenced in a study of Ad26.COV2.S vaccination and SARS-CoV-2 variants. Treatment in this sample: about 20 received Ad26.COV2.S at low or high dose, single or two shots; 5 received placebo; per-sample allocation not given. Samples came from day 63 after the first vaccine or placebo injection. A Boston adult aged 18-55 years was the donor. Sequencing used immunoSEQ multiplex PCR; TCRdb keeps in-frame clones, though not all of them. The table records more than 400,000 clones, about 90% of them present only once. Trimming cost V 4 bases and J 0 bases, with 9 bases left between them. This CDR3 is built from 15 residues. Germline V gene lookup returns CDR1 LGHDT and CDR2 YNNKEL (reference sequence).

The chain carries TRBV3-1 (or the pseudogene TRBV3-2) and TRBJ2-2; the D gene could be TRBD1 or TRBD2 (5 bases each). The material was peripheral blood, obtained in a trial of Ad26.COV2.S vaccine versus placebo. This receptor was identified in a person between 18 and 65 years old who received the Ad26.COV2.S COVID-19 vaccine or a placebo. CDR3 sequence: CASSRDRTNTGELFF. The CDR3, as DNA: TGTGCCAGCAGCCGGGACCGTACGAACACCGGGGAGCTGTTTTTT.